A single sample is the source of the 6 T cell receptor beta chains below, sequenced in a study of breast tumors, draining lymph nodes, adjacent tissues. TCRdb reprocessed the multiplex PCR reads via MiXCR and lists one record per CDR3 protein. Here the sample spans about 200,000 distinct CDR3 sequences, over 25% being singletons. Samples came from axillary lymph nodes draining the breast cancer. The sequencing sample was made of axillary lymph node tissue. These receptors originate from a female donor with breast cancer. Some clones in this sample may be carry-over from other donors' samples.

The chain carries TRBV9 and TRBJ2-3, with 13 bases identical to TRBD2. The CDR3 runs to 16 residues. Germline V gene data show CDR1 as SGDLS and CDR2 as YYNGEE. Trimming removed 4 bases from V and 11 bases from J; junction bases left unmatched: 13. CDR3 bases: TGTGCCAGCAGCTTTCGACTAGCGGGGGGAGACAATGAGCAGTATTTT. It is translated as CASSFRLAGGDNEQYF.

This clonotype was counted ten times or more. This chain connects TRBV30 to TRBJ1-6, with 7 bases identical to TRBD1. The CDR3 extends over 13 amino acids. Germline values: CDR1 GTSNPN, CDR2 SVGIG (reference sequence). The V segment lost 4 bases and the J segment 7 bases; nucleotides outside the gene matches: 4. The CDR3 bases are TGTGCCTGGAATGGACAGGAAAATTCACCCCTCCACTTT. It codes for CAWNGQENSPLHF.

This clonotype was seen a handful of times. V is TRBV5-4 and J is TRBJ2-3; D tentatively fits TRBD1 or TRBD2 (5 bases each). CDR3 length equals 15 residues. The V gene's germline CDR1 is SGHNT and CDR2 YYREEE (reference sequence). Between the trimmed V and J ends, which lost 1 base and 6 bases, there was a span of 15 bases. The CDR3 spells CASSLPGPAADTQYF. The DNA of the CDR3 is TGTGCCAGCAGCTTGCCGGGACCAGCGGCGGATACGCAGTATTTT.

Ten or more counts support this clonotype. The CDR3 sequence: CASSIADGSYEQYF. The CDR3 DNA is TGTGCCAGTAGTATAGCTGACGGATCCTACGAGCAGTACTTC. The chain is built from TRBV19 and TRBJ2-7; D uncertain. Germline V CDR1 and CDR2: LNHDA, SQIVND (reference sequence). The germline V and J ends were trimmed by 1 base and 1 base, with 8 bases remaining between them. The CDR3 is made up of 14 amino acids.

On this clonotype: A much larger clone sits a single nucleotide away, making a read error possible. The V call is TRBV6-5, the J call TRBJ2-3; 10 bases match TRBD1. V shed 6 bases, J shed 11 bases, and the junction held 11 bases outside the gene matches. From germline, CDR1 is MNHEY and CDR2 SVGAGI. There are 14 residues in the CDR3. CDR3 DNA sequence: TGTGCCAGCAGCTCCGGGACAGGGGTGGGTATGCAGTATTTT. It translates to CASSSGTGVGMQYF.

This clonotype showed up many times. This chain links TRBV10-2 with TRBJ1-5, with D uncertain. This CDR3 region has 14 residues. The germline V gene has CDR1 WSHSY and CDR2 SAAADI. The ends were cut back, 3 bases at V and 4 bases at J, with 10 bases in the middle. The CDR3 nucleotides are TGCGCCAGCAGTGATTCCGGAGGGAATCAGCCCCAGCATTTT. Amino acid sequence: CASSDSGGNQPQHF.